This TCR beta chain was recovered during a study of shared clonotypes between healthy human individuals. Overall study: Contributing individuals were a couple of females and a few males aged 18 to 49. Per donor, three plates held CD4 naive cells, three held CD4 memory, two held CD8 naive and one held CD8 memory.

This CDR3 has 17 residues. Germline V gene sequence: CDR1 LNHNV, CDR2 YYDKDF (reference sequence). The V gene end was trimmed by 4 bases and the J gene end by 2 bases; junction bases not matched to a gene: 8. Study-level findings and limits: Lower generation probabilities were found for non-shared clonotypes than for those shared by all four donors.

Produced via immunoSEQ multiplex PCR; TCRdb's table is partial and in-frame only. The sample lists 730,000 or so clones, about 78% occurring once. This clone was seen once. The antigen is undetermined. The source is a woman in her twenties or thirties in good health. What was sequenced was memory CD4+ T cells sorted from blood. Stated subset: CD45RA-negative fraction. This chain connects TRBV15 to TRBJ2-5; 12 nucleotides match TRBD2. The CDR3 coding sequence is TGTGCCACCAGCACTTCGACTAGCGGGAGCCCGCAAGAGACCCAGTACTTC. Amino acid sequence: CATSTSTSGSPQETQYF.